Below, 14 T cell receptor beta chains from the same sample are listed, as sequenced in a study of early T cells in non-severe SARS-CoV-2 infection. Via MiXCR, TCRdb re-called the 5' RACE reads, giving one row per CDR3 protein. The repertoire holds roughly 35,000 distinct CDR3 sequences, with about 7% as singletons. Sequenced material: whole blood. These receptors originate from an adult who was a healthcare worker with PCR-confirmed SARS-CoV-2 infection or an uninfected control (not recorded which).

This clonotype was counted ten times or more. The CDR3, as DNA: TGTGCCAGCAGTGTCTCCGGACTAGCGGGATACGAGCAGTACTTC. Translated: CASSVSGLAGYEQYF. V and J are TRBV7-3 and TRBJ2-7; 12 nucleotides align to TRBD2. CDR3 length: 15 residues. V lost 6 bases, J lost 4 bases, and 7 bases stayed unmatched. The germline V gene has CDR1 SGHTA and CDR2 FQGTGA.

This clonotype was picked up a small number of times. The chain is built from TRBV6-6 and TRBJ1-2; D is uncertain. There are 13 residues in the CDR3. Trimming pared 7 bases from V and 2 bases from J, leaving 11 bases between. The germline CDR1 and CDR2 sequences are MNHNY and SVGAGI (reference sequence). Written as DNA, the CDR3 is TGTGCCAGCAACCCACGGCACAACTATGGCTACACCTTC. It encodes CASNPRHNYGYTF.

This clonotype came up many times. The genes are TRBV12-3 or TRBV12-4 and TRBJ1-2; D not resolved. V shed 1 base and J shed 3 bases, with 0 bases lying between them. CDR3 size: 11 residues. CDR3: CASSLDYGYTF. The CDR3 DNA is TGTGCCAGCAGTTTAGACTATGGCTACACCTTC.

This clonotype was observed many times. The CDR3 reads CASSQVRLAGGGEQFF. CDR3 nucleotide sequence: TGTGCCAGCAGCCAGGTCCGACTAGCGGGAGGAGGTGAGCAGTTCTTC. The chain couples TRBV4-2 to TRBJ2-1; TRBD2 matches at 13 bases. Germline-derived CDR1 and CDR2 are LGHNA and YNFKEQ. V shed 3 bases, J shed 9 bases, and the junction held 8 bases outside the gene matches. The CDR3 runs to 16 residues.

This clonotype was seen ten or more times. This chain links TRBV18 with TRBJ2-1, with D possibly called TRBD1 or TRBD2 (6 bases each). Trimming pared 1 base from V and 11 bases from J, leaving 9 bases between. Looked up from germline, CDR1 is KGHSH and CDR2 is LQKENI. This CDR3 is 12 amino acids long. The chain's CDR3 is CASSPQGGQQFF. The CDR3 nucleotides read TGTGCCAGCTCACCACAGGGGGGCCAGCAGTTCTTC. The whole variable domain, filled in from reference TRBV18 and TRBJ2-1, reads NAGVMQNPRHLVRRRGQEARLRCSPMKGHSHVYWYRQLPEEGLKFMVYLQKENIIDESGMPKERFSAEFPKEGPSILRIQQVVRGDSAAYFCASSPQGGQQFFGPGTRLTVL.

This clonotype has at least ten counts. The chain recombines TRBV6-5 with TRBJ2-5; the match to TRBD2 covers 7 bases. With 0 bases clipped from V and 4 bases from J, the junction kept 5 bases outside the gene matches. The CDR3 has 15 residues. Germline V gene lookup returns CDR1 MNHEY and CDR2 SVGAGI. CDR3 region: CASSYSAGVGETQYF. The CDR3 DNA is TGTGCCAGCAGTTACTCGGCGGGAGTCGGAGAGACCCAGTACTTC.

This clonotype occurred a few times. Here the CDR3 reads CASSGTTQGTDTQYF. CDR3 nucleotides: TGTGCCAGCAGCGGAACAACACAGGGGACAGATACGCAGTATTTT. The chain has TRBV5-5 and TRBJ2-3, with 7 bases fitting TRBD1. V was pared by 4 bases and J by 3 bases, with 8 bases of the junction left unmatched. Germline CDR1 reads SGHKS; CDR2 reads YYEKEE (reference sequence). The CDR3 is made up of 15 amino acids.

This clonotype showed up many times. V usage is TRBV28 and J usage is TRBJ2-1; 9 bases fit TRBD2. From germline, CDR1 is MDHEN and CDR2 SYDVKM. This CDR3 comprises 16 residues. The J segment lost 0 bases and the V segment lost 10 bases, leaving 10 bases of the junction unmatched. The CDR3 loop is CATKNLAGYSYNEQFF. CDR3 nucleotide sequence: TGTGCCACCAAAAACCTAGCGGGGTACTCCTACAATGAGCAGTTCTTC.

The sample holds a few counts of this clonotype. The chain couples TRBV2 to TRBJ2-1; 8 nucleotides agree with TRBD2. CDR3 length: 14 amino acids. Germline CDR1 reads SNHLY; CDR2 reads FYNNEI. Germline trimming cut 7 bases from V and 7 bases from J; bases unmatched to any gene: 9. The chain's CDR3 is CASTLAGSANEQFF. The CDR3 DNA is TGTGCCAGCACCCTAGCGGGCAGTGCGAATGAGCAGTTCTTC.

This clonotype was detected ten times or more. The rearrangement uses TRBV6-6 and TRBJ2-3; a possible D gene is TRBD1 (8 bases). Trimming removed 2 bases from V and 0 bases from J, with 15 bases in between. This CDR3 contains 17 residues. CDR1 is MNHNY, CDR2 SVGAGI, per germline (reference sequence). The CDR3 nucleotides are TGTGCCAGCAGTTACAGCGGGACAGGTCTTAGCACAGATACGCAGTATTTT. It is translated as CASSYSGTGLSTDTQYF.

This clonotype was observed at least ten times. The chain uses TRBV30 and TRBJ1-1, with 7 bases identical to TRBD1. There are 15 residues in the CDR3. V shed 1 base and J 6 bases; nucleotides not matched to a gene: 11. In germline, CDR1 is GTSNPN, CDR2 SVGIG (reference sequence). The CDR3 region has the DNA TGTGCCTGGAGTGGTCGAGGGGGCTTGATGCCTGAAGCTTTCTTT. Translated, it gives CAWSGRGGLMPEAFF.

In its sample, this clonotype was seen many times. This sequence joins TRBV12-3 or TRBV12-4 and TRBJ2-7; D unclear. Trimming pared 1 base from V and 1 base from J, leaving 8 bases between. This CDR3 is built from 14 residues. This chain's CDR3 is CASSLVSASYEQYF. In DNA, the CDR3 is TGTGCCAGCAGTTTAGTCTCGGCATCCTACGAGCAGTACTTC.

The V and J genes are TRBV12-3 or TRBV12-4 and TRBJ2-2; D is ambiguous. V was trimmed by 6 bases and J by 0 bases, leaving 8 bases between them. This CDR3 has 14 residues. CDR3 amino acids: CASSPHPNTGELFF. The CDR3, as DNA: TGTGCCAGCAGCCCCCACCCGAACACCGGGGAGCTGTTTTTT.

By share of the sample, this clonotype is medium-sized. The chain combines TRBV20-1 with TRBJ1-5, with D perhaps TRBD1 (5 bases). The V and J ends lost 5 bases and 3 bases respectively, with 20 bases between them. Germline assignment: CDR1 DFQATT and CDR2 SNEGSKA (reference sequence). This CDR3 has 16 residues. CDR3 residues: CSASRPGGNVNQPQHF. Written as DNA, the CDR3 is TGCAGTGCTTCCCGTCCCGGGGGGAACGTCAATCAGCCCCAGCATTTT.